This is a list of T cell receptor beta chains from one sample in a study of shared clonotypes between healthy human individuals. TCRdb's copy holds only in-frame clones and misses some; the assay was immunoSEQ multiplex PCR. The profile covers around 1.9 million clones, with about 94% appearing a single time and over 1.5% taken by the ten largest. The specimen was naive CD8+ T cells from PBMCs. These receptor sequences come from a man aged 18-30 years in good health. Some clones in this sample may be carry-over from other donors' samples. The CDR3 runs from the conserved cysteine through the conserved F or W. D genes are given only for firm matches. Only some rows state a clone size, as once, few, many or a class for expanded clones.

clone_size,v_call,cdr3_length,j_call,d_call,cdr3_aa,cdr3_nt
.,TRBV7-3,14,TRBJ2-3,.,CASSSDSRADTQYF,TGTGCCAGCAGCTCAGACTCCAGGGCAGATACGCAGTATTTT
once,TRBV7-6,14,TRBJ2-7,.,CASSGREPLYEQYF,TGTGCCAGCAGCGGCCGGGAGCCGCTCTACGAGCAGTACTTC
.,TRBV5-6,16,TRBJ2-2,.,CASSLAYLPNTGELFF,TGTGCCAGCAGCTTGGCTTACCTACCGAACACCGGGGAGCTGTTTTTT
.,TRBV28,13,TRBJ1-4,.,CASSFPEDRKLFF,TGTGCCAGCAGTTTCCCGGAAGATAGAAAACTGTTTTTT
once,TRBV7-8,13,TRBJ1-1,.,CASSLVDSSEAFF,TGTGCCAGCAGCTTAGTAGACAGTTCTGAAGCTTTCTTT
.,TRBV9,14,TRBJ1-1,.,CASSVTGAWTEAFF,TGTGCCAGCAGCGTAACAGGAGCGTGGACTGAAGCTTTCTTT
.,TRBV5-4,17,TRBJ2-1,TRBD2,CASSPGLAVSSYNEQFF,TGTGCCAGCAGCCCCGGACTAGCGGTAAGCTCCTACAATGAGCAGTTCTTC
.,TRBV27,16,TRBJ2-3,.,CASSLWSGDTTDTQYF,TGTGCCAGCAGTTTATGGAGTGGGGATACCACAGATACGCAGTATTTT
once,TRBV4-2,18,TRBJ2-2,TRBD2,CASSQVRGRRVATGELFF,TGTGCCAGCAGCCAAGTGCGGGGGAGGCGGGTCGCCACCGGGGAGCTGTTTTTT
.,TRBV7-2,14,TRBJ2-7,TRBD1,CASRRTGRDSEQYF,TGTGCCAGCAGACGGACAGGGCGCGATTCCGAGCAGTACTTC
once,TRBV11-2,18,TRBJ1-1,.,CASSSRGIKPTWGTEAFF,TGTGCCAGCAGCTCGAGGGGGATCAAACCGACGTGGGGCACTGAAGCTTTCTTT
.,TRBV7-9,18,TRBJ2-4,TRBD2,CASSLVAGGRVLENIQYF,TGTGCCAGCAGCTTAGTGGCGGGAGGCCGAGTTTTGGAAAACATTCAGTACTTC
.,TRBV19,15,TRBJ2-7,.,CASSAASVLPYEQYF,TGTGCCAGTAGTGCGGCGAGCGTGCTACCCTACGAGCAGTACTTC
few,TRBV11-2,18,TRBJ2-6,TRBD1,CASSPLDRAFSGANVLTF,TGTGCCAGCAGCCCGTTAGACAGGGCCTTCTCTGGGGCCAACGTCCTGACTTTC
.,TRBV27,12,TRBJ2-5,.,CASSFLSGTQYF,TGTGCCAGCAGTTTTCTATCCGGGACCCAGTACTTC
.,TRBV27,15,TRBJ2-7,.,CASSLRGDPVYEQYF,TGTGCCAGCAGTTTAAGGGGTGATCCCGTCTACGAGCAGTACTTC
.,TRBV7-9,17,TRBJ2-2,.,CASSQTTSPGPSGELFF,TGTGCCAGCAGCCAGACCACATCCCCCGGTCCGTCCGGGGAGCTGTTTTTT
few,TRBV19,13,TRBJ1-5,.,CASSRGVSQPQHF,TGTGCCAGTAGTAGGGGGGTTAGTCAGCCCCAGCATTTT
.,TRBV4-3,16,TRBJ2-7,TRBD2,CASSQEVAGISYEQYF,TGCGCCAGCAGCCAAGAAGTAGCGGGGATCTCCTACGAGCAGTACTTC
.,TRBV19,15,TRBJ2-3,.,CASSMELGSVDTQYF,TGTGCCAGTAGTATGGAGTTGGGGTCGGTCGATACGCAGTATTTT
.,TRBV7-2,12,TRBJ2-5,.,CASSPRTETQYF,TGTGCCAGCAGCCCGAGAACGGAGACCCAGTACTTC
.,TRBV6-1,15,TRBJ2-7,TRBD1,CASSEGQGPSYEQYF,TGTGCCAGCAGTGAGGGACAGGGGCCGTCCTACGAGCAGTACTTC
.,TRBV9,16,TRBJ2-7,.,CASSPGAVQRPYEQYF,TGTGCCAGCAGCCCAGGGGCAGTTCAACGCCCCTACGAGCAGTACTTC